The 14 T cell receptor beta chains listed next were all sequenced from one sample in a study of cytomegalovirus exposure and HLA in healthy donors. TCRdb keeps only in-frame clones here, not all; method: immunoSEQ multiplex PCR. Among 65,000 to 95,000 clones listed, roughly 93% were seen once. Specimen: PBMCs. These receptors were obtained from a woman younger than 45 in good health and CMV-seronegative.

CDR3 in DNA: TGTGCCAGCAGTGAGGGGGGGGAGTGGCTGTTCTTC. It codes for CASSEGGEWLFF. V gene TRBV6-1 combines with J gene TRBJ2-1, with 7 bases lining up with TRBD2. The CDR3 spans 12 residues. From germline, CDR1 is MNHNS and CDR2 SASEGT. After removal of 3 bases from V and 15 bases from J, the junction contained 8 bases not matched to a gene.

The chain employs TRBV19 and TRBJ2-1, with TRBD2 identical over 8 bases. The CDR3 totals 16 residues. CDR1 is LNHDA and CDR2 is SQIVND in the germline V gene (reference sequence). Trimming took 7 bases from V and 3 from J; bases not matched to a gene: 11. The CDR3, as DNA: TGTGCCAGTAAGTGGGCGGCGGGGGGCCTCTACAATGAGCAGTTCTTC. Translating it yields CASKWAAGGLYNEQFF.

This clone appeared a single time. The chain combines TRBV6-5 with TRBJ1-4, with TRBD1 as a possible D gene (6 bases). The V end lost 8 bases, the J end lost 4 bases, and 17 bases lay between the germline ends. The CDR3 has 15 residues. CDR1 is MNHEY, CDR2 SVGAGI, per germline. CDR3 amino acids: CASSLQTGVNEKLFF. The DNA for the CDR3 is TGTGCCAGCTCACTCCAGACAGGCGTTAATGAAAAACTGTTTTTT.

The chain carries TRBV11-3 and TRBJ2-6; D is undetermined. Deletions cut 1 base from V and 4 bases from J, with 5 bases between. This CDR3 is built from 14 residues. The V gene's germline CDR1 is SGHNT and CDR2 YENEEA. The CDR3 spells CASSLGTGANVLTF. The CDR3 DNA reads as TGTGCCAGCAGCTTAGGTACAGGGGCCAACGTCCTGACTTTC.

This chain connects TRBV6-5 to TRBJ2-7; 10 nucleotides match TRBD2. The length of the CDR3 is 14 residues. The V and J ends lost 6 bases and 5 bases, in that order; junction bases with no gene match: 7. The germline V gene has CDR1 MNHEY and CDR2 SVGAGI. The CDR3 DNA reads TGTGCCAGCAGGTTCGGGACTAGCGTCCACGAGCAGTACTTC. Residues: CASRFGTSVHEQYF.

The chain has TRBV27 and TRBJ2-7, with D possibly being TRBD2 (6 bases). The V end lost 2 bases, the J end lost 2 bases, and 7 bases lay between the germline ends. CDR1 is MNHEY and CDR2 is SMNVEV in the germline V gene (reference sequence). The CDR3 is made up of 13 amino acids. CDR3 sequence reads: CASSLGGTYEQYF. The CDR3 DNA sequence: TGTGCCAGCAGTTTAGGAGGGACCTACGAGCAGTACTTC.

The gene calls are TRBV11-2 and TRBJ2-7, with D possibly being TRBD2 (6 bases). Germline assignment: CDR1 SGHAT and CDR2 FQNNGV. The CDR3 runs to 12 residues. Deletions cut 5 bases from V and 7 bases from J, with 12 bases between. This CDR3 reads CASSQEGGEQYF. The DNA for the CDR3 is TGTGCCAGCAGCCAGGAAGGAGGGGAGCAGTACTTC.

The chain is built from TRBV27 and TRBJ2-7; the D gene is possibly TRBD1 (6 bases). Germline V gene data show CDR1 as MNHEY and CDR2 as SMNVEV (reference sequence). The CDR3 contains 13 residues. Trimming pared 2 bases from V and 3 bases from J, leaving 8 bases between. The CDR3 DNA reads TGTGCCAGCAGTTTAGAACAGGGCTACGAGCAGTACTTC. This sequence encodes CASSLEQGYEQYF.

The rearrangement joins TRBV19 to TRBJ1-5; perhaps TRBD1 as D (5 bases). CDR1 and CDR2 (germline): LNHDA, SQIVND (reference sequence). The CDR3 covers 16 residues. The V and J ends lost 2 bases and 3 bases respectively, with 14 bases between them. The CDR3 is CASSIQAGPYNQPQHF. Here the CDR3 DNA reads TGTGCCAGTAGTATACAGGCAGGGCCATACAATCAGCCCCAGCATTTT.

The gene calls are TRBV7-2 and TRBJ1-3; the D is unclear. The CDR3 loop spans 13 amino acids. CDR1 SGHTA and CDR2 FQGNSA come from the germline V gene. V lost 0 bases to trimming and J lost 4 bases, with 4 bases between them. CDR3 loop: CASSLATGNTIYF. CDR3 nucleotides: TGTGCCAGCAGCTTAGCGACAGGAAACACCATATATTTT.

This clone has a single count. The J gene is TRBJ1-4, the V gene TRBV5-6, with D unclear. This CDR3 contains 15 residues. In germline, CDR1 is SGHDT, CDR2 YYEEEE. Between the trimmed V and J ends, which lost 4 bases and 3 bases, there was a span of 13 bases. The CDR3 DNA follows: TGTGCCAGCAGCCGGGAAGGACGCCCTAATGAAAAACTGTTTTTT. The encoded protein is CASSREGRPNEKLFF.

The chain uses TRBV5-1 and TRBJ1-1; D is unresolved. The CDR3 is 14 amino acids. V lost 0 bases and J 7 bases, leaving 13 bases between the germline ends. The germline CDR1 and CDR2 sequences are SGHRS and YFSETQ. CDR3 sequence reads: CASSLEFLENEAFF. CDR3 sequence (DNA): TGCGCCAGCAGCTTGGAGTTTCTGGAGAATGAAGCTTTCTTT.

The chain uses TRBV10-3 and TRBJ1-1, with 7 bases identical to TRBD1. V shed 6 bases, J shed 5 bases, and the junction held 3 bases outside the gene matches. The CDR3 runs to 12 residues. From germline, CDR1 is ENHRY and CDR2 SYGVKD. As DNA, the CDR3 is TGTGCCATCAGAGGGGGCGAAACTGAAGCTTTCTTT. Protein product: CAIRGGETEAFF.

This clone was seen a single time. The chain employs TRBV18 and TRBJ1-1; a possible D gene is TRBD1 (6 bases). CDR3 size: 15 residues. In germline, CDR1 is KGHSH, CDR2 LQKENI. V lost 3 bases and J 6 bases, leaving 17 bases between the germline ends. CDR3 nucleotides: TGTGCCAGCTCACCCCCGATAGGGGGGGTCGCTGAAGCTTTCTTT. Translating it yields CASSPPIGGVAEAFF.